The 10 T cell receptor beta chains below were found in one sample sequenced in a study of molecular identifiers for immune sequencing clone quantification. TCRdb reprocessed the PCR reads via MiXCR and lists one record per CDR3 protein. The sample lists about half a million distinct CDR3 sequences, about 26% occurring once. The source material was naive CD8+ T cells from blood, with Jurkat cell RNA spiked in. The subset is: FACS-sorted CD8+CD4-CCR7+CD45RA+ naive T cells. These receptors were obtained from a human donor in good health. Some libraries in this study had Jurkat cell RNA spiked in.

Concerning this clonotype: Given a much more abundant clone one base away, this may be a read error. The chain combines TRBV7-9 with TRBJ2-7; 7 bases map to TRBD1. The CDR3 has 17 residues. Germline CDR1 and CDR2: SEHNR and FQNEAQ (reference sequence). Trimming removed 4 bases from V and 0 bases from J; junction bases left unmatched: 12. The CDR3 DNA sequence: TGTGCCAGCAGCTCGCGCGTGCGACAGGGCGACTCCTACGAGCAGTACTTC. Translation gives CASSSRVRQGDSYEQYF.

This clonotype was detected many times. The V and J genes are TRBV24-1 and TRBJ2-3, with D tentatively TRBD1 (7 bases). CDR3 size: 15 residues. Between the trimmed V and J ends, which lost 2 bases and 3 bases, there was a span of 11 bases. CDR1 is KGHDR and CDR2 is SFDVKD in the germline V gene. The CDR3 DNA reads TGTGCCACCAGTGATTCAGGGGGGATGACAGATACGCAGTATTTT. This encodes CATSDSGGMTDTQYF.

The chain carries TRBV29-1 and TRBJ2-1; TRBD1 agrees at 7 bases. Germline-derived CDR1 and CDR2 are SQVTM and ANQGSEA. The CDR3 has 18 residues. The ends lost 4 bases at V and 4 bases at J; junction bases unmatched: 19. CDR3 DNA sequence: TGCAGCGTTGGAGATCTCTTCGATGACAGGGAACATTACAATGAGCAGTTCTTC. Its protein product is CSVGDLFDDREHYNEQFF.

On this clonotype itself: A much more abundant neighbour one base away suggests this may be a read error. This rearrangement joins TRBV7-9 to TRBJ2-5; possibly TRBD1 for D (5 bases). This CDR3 has 18 amino acids. The germline gives CDR1 SEHNR, CDR2 FQNEAQ (reference sequence). In DNA form, the CDR3 reads TGTGCCAGCAGCTCGGTGGTCGTCTCAAGGGGATTCGAAGAGTCCCAGTACTTC. Its translation: CASSSVVVSRGFEESQYF.

The table lists this clonotype with many counts. The chain is built from TRBV7-2 and TRBJ2-7; 10 bases are a match to TRBD2. The trim removed 5 bases at V and 7 bases at J, leaving 11 bases unmatched. The CDR3 has 15 residues. Germline V gene lookup returns CDR1 SGHTA and CDR2 FQGNSA. The CDR3 nucleotides read TGTGCCAGCAGCCCTATAGCGGGGGGCCTGGGGGAGCAGTACTTC. Encoded protein: CASSPIAGGLGEQYF.

This chain uses TRBV27 with TRBJ2-5, with D perhaps TRBD2 (6 bases). The CDR3 is made up of 16 amino acids. The V gene lost 2 bases and the J gene lost 5 bases, with 18 bases spanning the gap. CDR1 and CDR2 (germline): MNHEY, SMNVEV (reference sequence). CDR3 loop: CASSLVGVGGSETQYF. CDR3 coding DNA: TGTGCCAGCAGTTTAGTTGGGGTGGGGGGATCGGAGACCCAGTACTTC.

Points on this clonotype: Just one base apart from a much larger clone, this may be a read error. The V gene is TRBV7-8, the J gene TRBJ2-5; D might be TRBD2 (7 bases). The CDR3 extends over 15 amino acids. Trimming left V 5 bases short and J 5 bases short, with 18 bases between. CDR1 and CDR2 from the germline V gene are SGHVS and FQNEAQ. The CDR3 loop is CASSLMGGPEETQYF. As DNA, the CDR3 is TGTGCCAGCAGCCTAATGGGGGGGCCTGAGGAGACCCAGTACTTC.

This clonotype was seen more than once but under ten times. The V gene is TRBV27, the J gene TRBJ2-3, with TRBD2 matching over 8 bases. There are 17 residues in the CDR3. Germline V CDR1 and CDR2: MNHEY, SMNVEV (reference sequence). Trimming cost V 3 bases and J 1 base; bases outside gene matches: 9. CDR3 nucleotides: TGTGCCAGCAGTTTCCTCCCGGGGGGGGCAGGCACAGATACGCAGTATTTT. Translation: CASSFLPGGAGTDTQYF.

This clonotype occurred many times. The CDR3 loop is CASSGVAGRNEQYF. CDR3 sequence (DNA): TGTGCCAGCAGTGGAGTTGCGGGGCGCAACGAGCAGTACTTC. The chain links TRBV2 to TRBJ2-7; tentative D call: TRBD2 (6 bases). The CDR3 covers 14 residues. V lost 4 bases, J lost 5 bases, and 15 bases lay in between. Germline V gene lookup returns CDR1 SNHLY and CDR2 FYNNEI. The variable domain in full, completed from reference TRBV2 and TRBJ2-7, reads EPEVTQTPSHQVTQMGQEVILRCVPISNHLYFYWYRQILGQKVEFLVSFYNNEISEKSEIFDDQFSVERPDGSNFTLKIRSTKLEDSAMYFCASSGVAGRNEQYFGPGTRLTVT.

This clonotype came up a few times. The gene calls are TRBV20-1 and TRBJ1-2; D remains ambiguous. CDR3 length equals 13 residues. Between the trimmed V and J ends, which lost 6 bases and 4 bases, there was a span of 15 bases. Germline V CDR1 and CDR2: DFQATT, SNEGSKA (reference sequence). The CDR3: CSAHNKIAYGYTF. The CDR3 DNA is TGCAGTGCGCATAACAAAATAGCCTATGGCTACACCTTC.